The 17 T cell receptor beta chains presented below share a single source sample, sequenced in a study of blood T cell repertoires in COVID-19. Sequenced by immunoSEQ multiplex PCR; TCRdb stores in-frame clones only, minus some. The data hold under 300,000 clones, with about 90% observed a single time. The source material was PBMCs or T cells enriched from blood (not recorded which). The source of these receptors is a woman aged 25 to 39 with acute COVID-19.

The rearrangement uses TRBV7-3 and TRBJ2-1; 8 nucleotides line up with TRBD1. The germline CDR1 and CDR2 sequences are SGHTA and FQGTGA. V shed 6 bases, J shed 8 bases, and the junction held 12 bases outside the gene matches. This CDR3 spans 15 amino acids. This CDR3 reads CASRFDRGRSYEQFF. CDR3 coding DNA: TGTGCCAGCAGGTTTGACAGGGGAAGGTCGTATGAGCAGTTCTTC.

This chain links TRBV28 with TRBJ1-5, with D possibly TRBD1 on 6 matching bases. Trimming removed 4 bases at V and 0 bases at J, with 19 bases between. This CDR3 has 18 residues. The germline CDR1 and CDR2 sequences are MDHEN and SYDVKM. CDR3 bases: TGTGCCAGCAGTTCAACCCTCTCCGGGACACATAGCAATCAGCCCCAGCATTTT. This sequence encodes CASSSTLSGTHSNQPQHF. Full variable domain (rest looked up from reference TRBV28 and TRBJ1-5): DVKVTQSSRYLVKRTGEKVFLECVQDMDHENMFWYRQDPGLGLRLIYFSYDVKMKEKGDIPEGYSVSREKKERFSLILESASTNQTSMYLCASSSTLSGTHSNQPQHFGDGTRLSIL.

The chain has TRBV5-4 and TRBJ2-3; perhaps TRBD2 as D (7 bases). This CDR3 is built from 16 residues. V gave up 1 base and J gave up 2 bases, with 14 bases separating them. From germline, CDR1 is SGHNT and CDR2 YYREEE (reference sequence). The CDR3 DNA follows: TGTGCCAGCAGCTTGTCGCGGGGGCCCGTCACAGATACGCAGTATTTT. This translates into CASSLSRGPVTDTQYF.

The J gene is TRBJ2-7, the V gene TRBV28; D is uncertain. The CDR3 contains 13 residues. V was trimmed by 2 bases and J by 2 bases, leaving 7 bases between them. Germline values: CDR1 MDHEN, CDR2 SYDVKM. The CDR3 DNA follows: TGTGCCAGCAGTTTAGGGCAGCCCTACGAGCAGTACTTC. Its protein product is CASSLGQPYEQYF.

For this clone: The same CDR3 can be traced to other DNA sequences in this sample. This rearrangement joins TRBV9 to TRBJ2-2; TRBD1 might be the D (5 bases). In germline, CDR1 is SGDLS, CDR2 YYNGEE. The CDR3 runs 13 residues. The V end was cut by 2 bases, the J end by 4 bases, with 6 bases between. The CDR3 nucleotides are TGTGCCAGCAGCGTCACAGGCACCGGGGAGCTGTTTTTT. This translates into CASSVTGTGELFF.

This clone was observed a single time. The chain joins TRBV14 to TRBJ2-1; D is undetermined. The germline V gene encodes CDR1 SGHDN and CDR2 FVKESK. The CDR3 loop spans 11 amino acids. V lost 5 bases to trimming and J lost 7 bases, with 6 bases between them. The CDR3 coding sequence is TGTGCCAGCAGCAAAGTAAATGAGCAGTTCTTC. It is translated as CASSKVNEQFF.

The V gene is TRBV3-1 (or the pseudogene TRBV3-2), the J gene TRBJ1-6; D gene uncertain. Germline CDR1 and CDR2: LGHDT and YNNKEL (reference sequence). The V and J ends lost 1 base and 7 bases respectively, with 8 bases between them. CDR3 length: 14 amino acids. CDR3 protein: CASSQVGTNSPLHF. In nucleotides, the CDR3 is TGTGCCAGCAGCCAAGTTGGTACAAATTCACCCCTCCACTTT.

The V call is TRBV6-1, the J call TRBJ2-2, with TRBD1 matching 9 bases. The CDR3 has 16 amino acids. CDR1 MNHNS and CDR2 SASEGT come from the germline V gene. Trimming cost V 0 bases and J 6 bases; bases outside gene matches: 5. CDR3 loop: CASSEALTGGAGELFF. In DNA, the CDR3 is TGTGCCAGCAGTGAAGCCCTGACAGGGGGGGCCGGGGAGCTGTTTTTT.

The chain couples TRBV19 to TRBJ1-4, with TRBD1 matching 8 bases. The CDR3 runs to 14 residues. CDR1 is LNHDA, CDR2 SQIVND, per germline (reference sequence). V gave up 9 bases and J gave up 6 bases; unmatched junction bases: 9. CDR3 sequence reads: CASTTGEGHEKLFF. In DNA form, the CDR3 reads TGTGCCAGCACGACAGGGGAAGGACATGAAAAACTGTTTTTT.

This chain links TRBV5-6 with TRBJ2-1; weak D call: TRBD1 (6 bases). V was pared by 2 bases and J by 9 bases, with 6 bases between. Germline lookup yields CDR1 SGHDT and CDR2 YYEEEE. There are 11 residues in the CDR3. CDR3 DNA: TGTGCCAGCAGCTTACAGGGTGAGCAGTTCTTC. This translates into CASSLQGEQFF. The complete variable domain, with remaining parts taken from reference TRBV5-6 and TRBJ2-1, reads DAGVTQSPTHLIKTRGQQVTLRCSPKSGHDTVSWYQQALGQGPQFIFQYYEEEERQRGNFPDRFSGHQFPNYSSELNVNALLLGDSALYLCASSLQGEQFFGPGTRLTVL.

The chain joins TRBV11-1 to TRBJ2-1, with TRBD1 matching over 8 bases. Trimming cost V 5 bases and J 0 bases; bases outside gene matches: 6. The germline V gene has CDR1 SGHAT and CDR2 FQDESV (reference sequence). The CDR3 contains 16 residues. The CDR3 is CASSRTGMSSYNEQFF. Written as DNA, the CDR3 is TGTGCCAGCAGCCGGACAGGGATGAGCTCCTACAATGAGCAGTTCTTC.

The chain couples TRBV1 to TRBJ2-3; the D call of TRBD1 is as the table states it, not checked on the DNA. TRBV1 represents a pseudogene. The CDR3 extends over 14 amino acids. CDR3 in DNA: TGCACCAGCAGCCGGGACAGGGAGCCAGATACGCAGTATTTT. Translation gives CTSSRDREPDTQYF.

The chain carries TRBV7-2 and TRBJ2-7, with 8 bases that match TRBD2. Trimming cost V 3 bases and J 3 bases; bases outside gene matches: 4. Germline V CDR1 and CDR2: SGHTA, FQGNSA. The CDR3 covers 14 residues. CDR3 residues: CASSFGGEVYEQYF. The DNA of the CDR3 is TGTGCCAGCAGCTTCGGGGGGGAGGTCTACGAGCAGTACTTC.

The chain carries TRBV11-2 and TRBJ2-5, with D possibly being TRBD2 (6 bases). V lost 3 bases and J lost 2, with 10 bases in between. This CDR3 spans 14 amino acids. The germline gives CDR1 SGHAT, CDR2 FQNNGV. DNA for the CDR3: TGTGCCAGCAGCTTGTTAGCGGATCAAGAGACCCAGTACTTC. As protein: CASSLLADQETQYF.

This clone was seen only once. J is TRBJ2-1 and V is TRBV4-1; the match to TRBD2 covers 7 bases. The CDR3 is made up of 17 amino acids. Losses at the gene ends were 0 bases for V and 3 bases for J; bases not matched to a gene: 8. Germline CDR1 and CDR2: MGHRA and YSYEKL. CDR3 bases: TGCGCCAGCAGCCAAGATCAAGACGGGGGGTACTACAATGAGCAGTTCTTC. This sequence encodes CASSQDQDGGYYNEQFF.

The rearrangement uses TRBV7-9 and TRBJ1-5; D remains unclear. The CDR3 runs to 12 residues. CDR1 and CDR2 from the germline V gene are SEHNR and FQNEAQ (reference sequence). V was clipped by 5 bases and J by 4 bases, with 6 bases between them. The CDR3 protein is CASSAQNQPQHF. CDR3 sequence (DNA): TGTGCCAGCAGCGCGCAAAATCAGCCCCAGCATTTT.

The rearrangement uses TRBV5-6 and TRBJ1-5, with 7 bases that match TRBD1. This CDR3 is built from 15 residues. V gave up 1 base and J gave up 6 bases; unmatched junction bases: 7. Looked up from germline, CDR1 is SGHDT and CDR2 is YYEEEE. CDR3 bases: TGTGCCAGCAGCTTGTGGAGACAGGGTGCTCAGCCCCAGCATTTT. Translated, it gives CASSLWRQGAQPQHF.